Here is one T cell receptor (beta chain) with its context. The CDR3 is made up of 17 amino acids. Germline V lookup: CDR1 SGHDN, CDR2 FVKESK. Trimming removed 2 bases from V and 3 bases from J; junction bases left unmatched: 9. Patients of the Seattle cohort, enrolled during active infection, were followed longitudinally. Original handling: Reference gene primer amplification yielded estimated nucleated cell counts. Using immunoSEQ multiplex PCR, the repertoire was profiled, and TCRdb retains in-frame clones only, with some absent. The DNA was the basis for D and trimming; V, J and clone size are from that table. The sample consists of tens of thousands of clones, around 90% of them appearing once. The sample originates from a study of blood T cell repertoires in COVID-19. In the study overall: The study drew acute and convalescent COVID-19 samples from the United States, Italy and Spain.

Specimen: peripheral blood. The clonotype was recovered from a middle-aged man with COVID-19, enrolled during active disease. This chain links TRBV14 with TRBJ2-3; 9 bases fit TRBD2. CDR3 residues: CASSQFRGGGGTDTQYF. CDR3 bases: TGTGCCAGCAGCCAATTTCGCGGCGGGGGGGGAACAGATACGCAGTATTTT.